This TCR beta chain derives from a study of blood T cell repertoires in COVID-19. In the study overall: Collection of acute and convalescent COVID-19 samples took place in the United States, Italy and Spain. The cDNA or gDNA used as material had been derived from T cells, B-cell-depleted T cells, or PBMCs.

Trimming pared 0 bases from V and 4 bases from J, leaving 15 bases between. There are 16 residues in the CDR3. Germline lookup yields CDR1 LGHNA and CDR2 YSLEER. This clone was recorded once. Patients from Seattle were sampled longitudinally, starting during active infection. In the original processing: By means of reference gene primer amplification, nucleated cell counts were estimated. Repertoires were generated with immunoSEQ multiplex PCR, while TCRdb's copy carries only in-frame clones and drops some. That table supplies the V and J calls and clone size; D and trimming were determined from the DNA. The sample shows 300,000 to 400,000 clones, approximately 86% of them seen only once.

The V gene is TRBV4-3, the J gene TRBJ1-2; D remains ambiguous. This clonotype was obtained from a woman aged 60-75 years with COVID-19, enrolled during active disease. Sample: peripheral blood. The CDR3 bases are TGCGCCAGCAGCCAAGAAGTGGAGGGTGATGGCTATGGCTACACCTTC. Translated, it gives CASSQEVEGDGYGYTF.